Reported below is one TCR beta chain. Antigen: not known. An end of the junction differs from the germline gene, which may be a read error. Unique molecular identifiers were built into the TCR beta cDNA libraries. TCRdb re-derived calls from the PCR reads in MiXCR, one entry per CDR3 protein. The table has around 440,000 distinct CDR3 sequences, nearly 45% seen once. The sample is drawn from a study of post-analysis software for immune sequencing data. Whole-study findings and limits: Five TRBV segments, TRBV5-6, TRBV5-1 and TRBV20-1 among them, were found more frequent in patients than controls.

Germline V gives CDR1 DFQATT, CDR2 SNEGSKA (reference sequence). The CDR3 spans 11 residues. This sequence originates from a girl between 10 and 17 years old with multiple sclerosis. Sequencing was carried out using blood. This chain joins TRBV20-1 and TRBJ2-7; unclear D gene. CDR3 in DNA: TGCAGTGCTAGACATACCTACGGGCAGTACTTC. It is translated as CSARHTYGQYF.